Sequencing of this T cell receptor beta chain was carried out in a study of graft-versus-host responses after intestinal transplantation. The protocol was immunoSEQ multiplex PCR, while the TCRdb copy is restricted to in-frame clones and leaves out a portion. Of roughly 4,800 clones in the sample, approximately 72% are singletons; the top ten hold approximately 40%. From germline, CDR1 is LGHNA and CDR2 YSLEER. The CDR3 runs to 15 residues. Trimming cost V 2 bases and J 6 bases; bases outside gene matches: 8. The chain combines TRBV4-3 with TRBJ2-3; 7 bases agree with TRBD1. Sequencing was performed on PBMCs, taken about 530 days after intestinal transplant. The TCR sequence derives from a human patient who received an intestinal transplant, so some T cells may come from the graft donor. In DNA, the CDR3 is TGCGCCAGCAGCCAAAGCCCAACAGGGGCCGATACGCAGTATTTT. It is translated as CASSQSPTGADTQYF.